This entry concerns a single T cell receptor (beta chain). Its specificity is unknown. CD45RO negativity and positive selection for CCR7 defined naive CD8 cells, a population that excluded terminally differentiated effector memory CD45RA+ cells. The method was immunoSEQ multiplex PCR; TCRdb's version includes in-frame clones alone and lacks a portion of them. The sample comprises around 2,000,000 clones, roughly 91% of which are singletons, and 1.5% to 2% rests with the top ten. The CDR3 totals 20 residues. CDR1 and CDR2 from the germline V gene are WNHNN and SYGVQD (reference sequence). With 2 bases clipped from V and 10 bases from J, the junction kept 20 bases outside the gene matches. This record comes from a study of shared clonotypes between healthy human individuals. Findings of the study overall: A few donors shared 5% to 5.5% of their naive CD4 clonotypes. Non-shared clonotypes had lower generation probabilities than those shared by all four donors.

The sequencing input was naive CD8+ T cells from PBMCs. This chain links TRBV10-1 with TRBJ2-1, with 13 bases that match TRBD2. The receptor comes from a man aged 18 to 29 in good health. Some clones in this sample may be carry-over from other donors' samples. The CDR3 sequence: CASSEPGTSGEGVWILEQFF. CDR3 DNA: TGCGCCAGCAGTGAGCCCGGGACTAGCGGGGAGGGAGTGTGGATTTTGGAGCAGTTCTTC.